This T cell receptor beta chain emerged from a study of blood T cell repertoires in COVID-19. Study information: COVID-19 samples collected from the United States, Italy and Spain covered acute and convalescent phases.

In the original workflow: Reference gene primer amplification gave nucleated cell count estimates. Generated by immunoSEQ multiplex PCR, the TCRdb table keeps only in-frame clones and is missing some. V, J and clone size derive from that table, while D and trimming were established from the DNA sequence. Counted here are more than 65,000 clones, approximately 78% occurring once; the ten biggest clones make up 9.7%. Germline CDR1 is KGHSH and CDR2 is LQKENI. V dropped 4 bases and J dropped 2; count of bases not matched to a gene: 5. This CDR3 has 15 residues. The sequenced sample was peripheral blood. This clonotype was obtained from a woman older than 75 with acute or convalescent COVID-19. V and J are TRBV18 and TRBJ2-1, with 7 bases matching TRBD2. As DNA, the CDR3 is TGTGCCAGCTCACTGGGAGGGTCCACCTACAATGAGCAGTTCTTC. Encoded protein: CASSLGGSTYNEQFF.